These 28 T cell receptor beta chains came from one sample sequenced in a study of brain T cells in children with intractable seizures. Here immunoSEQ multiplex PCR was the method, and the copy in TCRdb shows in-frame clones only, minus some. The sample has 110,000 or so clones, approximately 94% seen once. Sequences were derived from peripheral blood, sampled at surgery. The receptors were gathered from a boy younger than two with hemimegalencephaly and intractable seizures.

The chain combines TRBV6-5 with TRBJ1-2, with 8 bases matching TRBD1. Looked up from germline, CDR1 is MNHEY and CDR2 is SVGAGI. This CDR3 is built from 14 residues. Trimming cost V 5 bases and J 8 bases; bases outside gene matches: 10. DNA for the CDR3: TGTGCCAGCAGTCCAACGGACAGGGCGTGGGGCTACACCTTC. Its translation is CASSPTDRAWGYTF.

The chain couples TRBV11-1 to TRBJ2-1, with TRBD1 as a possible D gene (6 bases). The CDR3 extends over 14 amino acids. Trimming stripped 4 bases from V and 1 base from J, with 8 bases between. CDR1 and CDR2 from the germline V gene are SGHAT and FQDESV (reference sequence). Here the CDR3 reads CASSYRASYNEQFF. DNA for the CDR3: TGTGCCAGCAGCTACAGGGCGTCCTACAATGAGCAGTTCTTC.

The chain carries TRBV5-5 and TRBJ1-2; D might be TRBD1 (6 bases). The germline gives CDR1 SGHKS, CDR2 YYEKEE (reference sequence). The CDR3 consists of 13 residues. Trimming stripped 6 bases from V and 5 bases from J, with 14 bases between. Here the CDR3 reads CASTARRGYGYTF. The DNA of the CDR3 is TGTGCCAGCACCGCGAGGAGGGGGTATGGCTACACCTTC.

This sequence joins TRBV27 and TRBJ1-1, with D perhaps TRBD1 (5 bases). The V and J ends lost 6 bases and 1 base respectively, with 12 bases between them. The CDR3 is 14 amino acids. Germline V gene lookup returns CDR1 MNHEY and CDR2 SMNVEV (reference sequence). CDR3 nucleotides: TGTGCCAGCAGCCTAGGGAGGGGGAACACTGAAGCTTTCTTT. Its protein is CASSLGRGNTEAFF.

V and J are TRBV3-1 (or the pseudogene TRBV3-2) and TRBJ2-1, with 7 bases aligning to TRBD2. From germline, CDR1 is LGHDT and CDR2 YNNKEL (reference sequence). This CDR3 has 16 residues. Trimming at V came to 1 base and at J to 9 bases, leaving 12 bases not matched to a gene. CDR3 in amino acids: CASSQGLAIGVSEQFF. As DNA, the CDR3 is TGTGCCAGCAGCCAAGGACTAGCAATTGGGGTGAGTGAGCAGTTCTTC.

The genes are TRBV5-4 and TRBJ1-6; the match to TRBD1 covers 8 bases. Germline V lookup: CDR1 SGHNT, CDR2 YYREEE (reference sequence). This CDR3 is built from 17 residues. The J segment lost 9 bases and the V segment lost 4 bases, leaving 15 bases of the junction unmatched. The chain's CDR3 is CASSPGKDRGRGSPLHF. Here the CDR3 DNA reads TGTGCCAGCAGCCCGGGAAAAGACAGGGGCCGGGGTTCACCCCTCCACTTT.

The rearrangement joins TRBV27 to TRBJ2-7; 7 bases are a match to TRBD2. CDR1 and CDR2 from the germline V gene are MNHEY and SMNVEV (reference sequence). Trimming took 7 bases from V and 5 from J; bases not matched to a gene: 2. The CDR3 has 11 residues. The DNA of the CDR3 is TGTGCCAGCACCGGGGGGAACGAGCAGTACTTC. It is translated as CASTGGNEQYF.

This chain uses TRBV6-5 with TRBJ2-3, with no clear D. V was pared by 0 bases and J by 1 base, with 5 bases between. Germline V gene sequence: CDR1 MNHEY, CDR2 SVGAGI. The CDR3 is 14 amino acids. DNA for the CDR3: TGTGCCAGCAGTTACTCGGGCGGCACAGATACGCAGTATTTT. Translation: CASSYSGGTDTQYF.

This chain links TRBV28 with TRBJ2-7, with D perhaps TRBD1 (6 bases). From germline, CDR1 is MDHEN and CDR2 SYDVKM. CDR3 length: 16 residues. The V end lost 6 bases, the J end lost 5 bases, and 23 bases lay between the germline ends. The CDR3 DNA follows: TGTGCCAGCAGGAGAAACAGGGCCCAAGTCATGGACGAGCAGTACTTC. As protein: CASRRNRAQVMDEQYF.

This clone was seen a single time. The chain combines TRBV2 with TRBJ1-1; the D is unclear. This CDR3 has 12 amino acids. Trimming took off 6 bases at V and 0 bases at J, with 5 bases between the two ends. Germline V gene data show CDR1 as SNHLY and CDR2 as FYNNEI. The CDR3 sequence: CASSRLNTEAFF. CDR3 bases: TGTGCCAGCAGCCGACTGAACACTGAAGCTTTCTTT.

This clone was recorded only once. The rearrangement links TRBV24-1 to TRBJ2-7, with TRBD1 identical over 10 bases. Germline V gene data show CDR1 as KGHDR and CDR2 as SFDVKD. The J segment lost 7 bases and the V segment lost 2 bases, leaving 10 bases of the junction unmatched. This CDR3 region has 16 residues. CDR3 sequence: CATSDSVLGTGEEQYF. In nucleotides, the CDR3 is TGTGCCACCAGTGATTCAGTCCTAGGGACAGGGGAGGAGCAGTACTTC.

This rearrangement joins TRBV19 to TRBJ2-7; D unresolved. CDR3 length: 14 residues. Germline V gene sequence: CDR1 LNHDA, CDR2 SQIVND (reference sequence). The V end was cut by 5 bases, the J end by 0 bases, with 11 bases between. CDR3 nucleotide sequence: TGTGCCAGTAGTTGGGGTCCTAGCTCCTACGAGCAGTACTTC. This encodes CASSWGPSSYEQYF.

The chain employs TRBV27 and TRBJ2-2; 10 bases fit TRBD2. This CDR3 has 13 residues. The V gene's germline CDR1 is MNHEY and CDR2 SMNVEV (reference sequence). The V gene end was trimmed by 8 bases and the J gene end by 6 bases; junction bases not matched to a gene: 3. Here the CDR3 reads CASRAGGAGELFF. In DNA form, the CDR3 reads TGTGCCAGCCGAGCGGGAGGGGCCGGGGAGCTGTTTTTT.

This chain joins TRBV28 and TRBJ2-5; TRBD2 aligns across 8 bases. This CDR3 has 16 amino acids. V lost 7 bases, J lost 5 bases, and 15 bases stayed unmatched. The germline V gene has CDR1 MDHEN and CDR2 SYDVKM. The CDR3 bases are TGTGCCAGCACCCCTGGAGCAGCGGGAGCAGTGGAGACCCAGTACTTC. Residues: CASTPGAAGAVETQYF.

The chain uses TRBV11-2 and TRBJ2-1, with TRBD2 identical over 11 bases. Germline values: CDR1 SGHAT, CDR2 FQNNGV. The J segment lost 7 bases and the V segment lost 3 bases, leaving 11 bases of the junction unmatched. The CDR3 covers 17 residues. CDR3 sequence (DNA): TGTGCCAGCAGCTTCTTCGAGGTAGCGGGAGGGCCTAATGAGCAGTTCTTC. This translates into CASSFFEVAGGPNEQFF. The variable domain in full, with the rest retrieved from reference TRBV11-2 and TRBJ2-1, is EAGVAQSPRYKIIEKRQSVAFWCNPISGHATLYWYQQILGQGPKLLIQFQNNGVVDDSQLPKDRFSAERLKGVDSTLKIQPAKLEDSAVYLCASSFFEVAGGPNEQFFGPGTRLTVL.

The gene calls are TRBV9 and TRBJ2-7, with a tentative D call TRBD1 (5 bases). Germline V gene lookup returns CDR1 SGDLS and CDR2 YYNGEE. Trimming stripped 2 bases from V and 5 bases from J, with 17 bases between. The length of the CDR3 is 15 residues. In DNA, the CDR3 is TGTGCCAGCAGCGTCTCCATGGACAACATAGACGAGCAGTACTTC. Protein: CASSVSMDNIDEQYF. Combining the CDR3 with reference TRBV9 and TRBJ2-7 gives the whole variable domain DSGVTQTPKHLITATGQRVTLRCSPRSGDLSVYWYQQSLDQGLQFLIQYYNGEERAKGNILERFSAQQFPDLHSELNLSSLELGDSALYFCASSVSMDNIDEQYFGPGTRLTVT.

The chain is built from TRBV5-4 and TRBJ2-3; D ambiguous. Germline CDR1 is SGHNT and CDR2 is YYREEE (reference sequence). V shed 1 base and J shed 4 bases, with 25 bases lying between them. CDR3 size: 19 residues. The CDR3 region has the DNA TGTGCCAGCAGCTTGCCCGCCGGTCCTGGCCCCAAGCCCCCAGATACGCAGTATTTT. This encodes CASSLPAGPGPKPPDTQYF.

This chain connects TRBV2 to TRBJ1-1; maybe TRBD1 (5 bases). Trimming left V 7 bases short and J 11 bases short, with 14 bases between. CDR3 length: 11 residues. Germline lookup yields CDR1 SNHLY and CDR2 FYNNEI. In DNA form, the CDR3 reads TGTGCCAGCAATGGGGCGACTCGGGCTTTCTTT. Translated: CASNGATRAFF.

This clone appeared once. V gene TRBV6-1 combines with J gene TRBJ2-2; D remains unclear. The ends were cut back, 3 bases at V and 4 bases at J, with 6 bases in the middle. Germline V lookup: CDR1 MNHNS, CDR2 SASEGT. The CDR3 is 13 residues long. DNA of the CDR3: TGTGCCAGCAGTGAGGTGTCCACCGGGGAGCTGTTTTTT. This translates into CASSEVSTGELFF.

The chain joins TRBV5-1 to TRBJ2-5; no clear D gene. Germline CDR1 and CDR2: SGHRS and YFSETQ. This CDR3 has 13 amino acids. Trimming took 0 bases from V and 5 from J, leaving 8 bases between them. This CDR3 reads CASSLGPLETQYF. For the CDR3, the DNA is TGCGCCAGCAGCTTGGGCCCGCTGGAGACCCAGTACTTC.

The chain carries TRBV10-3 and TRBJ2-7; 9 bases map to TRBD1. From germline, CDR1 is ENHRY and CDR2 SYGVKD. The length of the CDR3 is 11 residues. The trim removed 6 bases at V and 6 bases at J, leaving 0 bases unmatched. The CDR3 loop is CAIRDRGEQYF. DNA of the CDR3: TGTGCCATCAGGGACAGGGGCGAGCAGTACTTC.

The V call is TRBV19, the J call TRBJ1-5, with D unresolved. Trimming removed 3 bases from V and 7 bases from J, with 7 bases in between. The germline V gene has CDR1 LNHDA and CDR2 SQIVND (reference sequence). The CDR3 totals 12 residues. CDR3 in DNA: TGTGCCAGTAGTATTGGTCGACAGCCCCAGCATTTT. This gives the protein CASSIGRQPQHF.

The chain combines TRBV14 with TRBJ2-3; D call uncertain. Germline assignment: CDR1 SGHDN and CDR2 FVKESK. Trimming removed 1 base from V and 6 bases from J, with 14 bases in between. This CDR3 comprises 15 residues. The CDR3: CASSQAPARSDTQYF. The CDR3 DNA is TGTGCCAGCAGCCAAGCCCCAGCACGCAGCGATACGCAGTATTTT.

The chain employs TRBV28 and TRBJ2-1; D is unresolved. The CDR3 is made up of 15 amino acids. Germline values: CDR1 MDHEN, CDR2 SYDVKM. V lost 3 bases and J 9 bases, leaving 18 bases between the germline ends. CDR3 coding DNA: TGTGCCAGCAGTTTGTGGGAAATGGACGATGGTGAGCAGTTCTTC. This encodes CASSLWEMDDGEQFF.

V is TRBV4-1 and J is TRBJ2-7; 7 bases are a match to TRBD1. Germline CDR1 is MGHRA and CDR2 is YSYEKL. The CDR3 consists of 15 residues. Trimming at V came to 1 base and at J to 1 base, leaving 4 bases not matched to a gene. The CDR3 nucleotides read TGCGCCAGCAGCCAAGGACAGGGTCCTTCCTACGAGCAGTACTTC. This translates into CASSQGQGPSYEQYF.

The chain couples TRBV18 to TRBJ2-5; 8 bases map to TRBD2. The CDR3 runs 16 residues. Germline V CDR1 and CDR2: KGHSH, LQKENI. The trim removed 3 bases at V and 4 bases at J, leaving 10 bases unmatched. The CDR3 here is CASSPQAGVGPETQYF. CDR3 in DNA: TGTGCCAGCTCACCCCAAGCGGGGGTGGGCCCAGAGACCCAGTACTTC.

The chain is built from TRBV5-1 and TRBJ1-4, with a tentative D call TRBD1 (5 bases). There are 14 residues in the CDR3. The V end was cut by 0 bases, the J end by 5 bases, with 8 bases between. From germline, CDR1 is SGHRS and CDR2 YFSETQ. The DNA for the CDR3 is TGCGCCAGCAGCTTGGGGACAAAAAATGAAAAACTGTTTTTT. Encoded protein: CASSLGTKNEKLFF.

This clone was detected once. The DNA of the CDR3 is TGTGCCAGCAGTGCCGGGACAGGGAGAAAGACCCAGTACTTC. Its translation: CASSAGTGRKTQYF. This sequence joins TRBV2 and TRBJ2-5; 9 nucleotides align to TRBD1. The ends lost 4 bases at V and 6 bases at J; junction bases unmatched: 6. There are 14 residues in the CDR3. The germline V gene has CDR1 SNHLY and CDR2 FYNNEI. The full variable domain, rest sourced from reference TRBV2 and TRBJ2-5, is EPEVTQTPSHQVTQMGQEVILRCVPISNHLYFYWYRQILGQKVEFLVSFYNNEISEKSEIFDDQFSVERPDGSNFTLKIRSTKLEDSAMYFCASSAGTGRKTQYFGPGTRLLVL.